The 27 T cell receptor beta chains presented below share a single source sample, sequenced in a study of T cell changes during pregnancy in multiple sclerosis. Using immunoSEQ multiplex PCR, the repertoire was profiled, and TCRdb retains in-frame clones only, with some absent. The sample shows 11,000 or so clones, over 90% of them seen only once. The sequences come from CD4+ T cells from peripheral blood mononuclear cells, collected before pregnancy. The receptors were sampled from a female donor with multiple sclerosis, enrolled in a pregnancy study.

The CDR3 loop reads CACGIGTGTSETQYF. For the CDR3, the DNA is TGTGCCTGCGGGATCGGGACTGGGACTTCTGAGACCCAGTACTTC. The rearrangement links TRBV30 to TRBJ2-5, with D perhaps TRBD2 (6 bases). V was shortened by 6 bases and J by 5 bases, with 22 bases between the two germline ends. Germline V CDR1 and CDR2: GTSNPN, SVGIG (reference sequence). CDR3 length: 15 amino acids.

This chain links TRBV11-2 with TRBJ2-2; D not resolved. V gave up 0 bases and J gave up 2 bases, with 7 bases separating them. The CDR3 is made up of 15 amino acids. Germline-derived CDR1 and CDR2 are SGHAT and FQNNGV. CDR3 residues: CASSLDNLNTGELFF. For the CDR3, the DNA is TGTGCCAGCAGCTTAGACAACCTAAACACCGGGGAGCTGTTTTTT.

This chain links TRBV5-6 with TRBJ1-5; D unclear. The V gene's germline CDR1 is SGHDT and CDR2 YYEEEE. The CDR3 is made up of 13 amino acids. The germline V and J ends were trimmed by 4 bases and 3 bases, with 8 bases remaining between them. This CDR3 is CASSPSLNQPQHF. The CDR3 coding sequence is TGTGCCAGCAGCCCAAGCCTCAATCAGCCCCAGCATTTT.

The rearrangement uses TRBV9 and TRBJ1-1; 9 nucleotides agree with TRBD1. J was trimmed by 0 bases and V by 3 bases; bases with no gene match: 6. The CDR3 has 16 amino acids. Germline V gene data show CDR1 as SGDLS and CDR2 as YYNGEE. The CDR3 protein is CASSAGTGRLNTEAFF. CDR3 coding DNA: TGTGCCAGCAGCGCAGGGACAGGGAGGCTGAACACTGAAGCTTTCTTT.

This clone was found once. The DNA for the CDR3 is TGTGCCAGCAGTCGAACTACTAACTATGGCTACACCTTC. Its protein is CASSRTTNYGYTF. The V call is TRBV6-5, the J call TRBJ1-2; no clear D. Germline V gene data show CDR1 as MNHEY and CDR2 as SVGAGI. The germline V and J ends were trimmed by 5 bases and 0 bases, with 7 bases remaining between them. CDR3 size: 13 residues.

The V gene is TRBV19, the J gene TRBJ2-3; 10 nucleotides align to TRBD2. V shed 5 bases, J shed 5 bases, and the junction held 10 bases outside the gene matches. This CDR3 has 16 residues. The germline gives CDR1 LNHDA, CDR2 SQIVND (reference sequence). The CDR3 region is CASSSHTLAGVDTQYF. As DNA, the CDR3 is TGTGCCAGTAGTTCCCATACGCTAGCGGGGGTAGATACGCAGTATTTT. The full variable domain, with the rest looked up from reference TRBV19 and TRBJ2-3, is DGGITQSPKYLFRKEGQNVTLSCEQNLNHDAMYWYRQDPGQGLRLIYYSQIVNDFQKGDIAEGYSVSREKKESFPLTVTSAQKNPTAFYLCASSSHTLAGVDTQYFGPGTRLTVL.

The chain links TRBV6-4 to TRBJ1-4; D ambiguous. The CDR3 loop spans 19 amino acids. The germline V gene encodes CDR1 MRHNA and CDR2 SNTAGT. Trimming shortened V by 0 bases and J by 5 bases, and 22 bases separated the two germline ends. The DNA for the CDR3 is TGTGCCAGCAGTGACTCCAAAGCGGAACAGCCCAATCTAAATGAAAAACTGTTTTTT. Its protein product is CASSDSKAEQPNLNEKLFF.

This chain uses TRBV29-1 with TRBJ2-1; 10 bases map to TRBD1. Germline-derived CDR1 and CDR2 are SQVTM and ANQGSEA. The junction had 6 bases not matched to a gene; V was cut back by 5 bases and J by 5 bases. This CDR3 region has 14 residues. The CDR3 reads CSVRDRGFDNEQFF. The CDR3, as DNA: TGCAGCGTTCGGGACAGGGGATTCGACAATGAGCAGTTCTTC.

CDR3 sequence: CASSSWGGLDTGELFF. The CDR3, as DNA: TGTGCCAGCAGCTCGTGGGGGGGATTGGACACCGGGGAGCTGTTTTTT. V gene TRBV5-8 combines with J gene TRBJ2-2; 7 bases map to TRBD2. The CDR3 runs to 16 residues. V dropped 3 bases and J dropped 3; count of bases not matched to a gene: 8. The germline V gene has CDR1 SGHTS and CDR2 YDEGEE. The full variable domain, rest sourced from reference TRBV5-8 and TRBJ2-2, is EAGVTQSPTHLIKTRGQQATLRCSPISGHTSVYWYQQALGLGLQFLLWYDEGEERNRGNFPPRFSGRQFPNYSSELNVNALELEDSALYLCASSSWGGLDTGELFFGEGSRLTVL.

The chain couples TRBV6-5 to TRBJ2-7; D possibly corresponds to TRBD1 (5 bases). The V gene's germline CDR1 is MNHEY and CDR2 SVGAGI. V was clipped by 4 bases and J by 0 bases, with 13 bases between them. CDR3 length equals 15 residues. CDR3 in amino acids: CASSWGRTPSYEQYF. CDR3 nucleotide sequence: TGTGCCAGCAGTTGGGGCAGAACGCCCTCCTACGAGCAGTACTTC.

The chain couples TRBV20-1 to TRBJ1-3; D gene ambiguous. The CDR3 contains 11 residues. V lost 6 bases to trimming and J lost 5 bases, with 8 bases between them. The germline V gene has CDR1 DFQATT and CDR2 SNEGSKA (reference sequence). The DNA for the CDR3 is TGCAGTGCCGGGATCCGAAACACCATATATTTT. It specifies CSAGIRNTIYF.

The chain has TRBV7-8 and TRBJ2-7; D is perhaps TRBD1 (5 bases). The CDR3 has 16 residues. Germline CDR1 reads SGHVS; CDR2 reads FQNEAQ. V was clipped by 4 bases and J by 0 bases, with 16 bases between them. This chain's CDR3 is CASSSHLGLTSYEQYF. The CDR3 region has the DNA TGTGCCAGCAGCTCGCATCTGGGGCTGACCTCCTACGAGCAGTACTTC.

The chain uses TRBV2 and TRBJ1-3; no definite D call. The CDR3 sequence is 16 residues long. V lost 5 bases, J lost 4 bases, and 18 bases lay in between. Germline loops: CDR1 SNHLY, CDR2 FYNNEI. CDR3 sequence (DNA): TGTGCCAGCAGTCCACAGACACTTAGGCGCGGAAACACCATATATTTT. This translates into CASSPQTLRRGNTIYF.

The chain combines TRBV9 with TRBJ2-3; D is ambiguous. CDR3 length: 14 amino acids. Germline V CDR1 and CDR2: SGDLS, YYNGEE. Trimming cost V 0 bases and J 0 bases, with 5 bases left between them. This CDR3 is CASSVAGSTDTQYF. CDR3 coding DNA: TGTGCCAGCAGCGTAGCGGGTAGCACAGATACGCAGTATTTT. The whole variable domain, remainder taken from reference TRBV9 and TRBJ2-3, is DSGVTQTPKHLITATGQRVTLRCSPRSGDLSVYWYQQSLDQGLQFLIQYYNGEERAKGNILERFSAQQFPDLHSELNLSSLELGDSALYFCASSVAGSTDTQYFGPGTRLTVL.

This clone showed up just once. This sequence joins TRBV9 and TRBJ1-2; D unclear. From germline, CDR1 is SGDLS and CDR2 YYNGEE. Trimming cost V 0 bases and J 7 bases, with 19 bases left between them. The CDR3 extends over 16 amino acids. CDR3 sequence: CASSVDEVGIAGGYTF. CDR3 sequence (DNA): TGTGCCAGCAGCGTAGATGAGGTCGGGATAGCGGGTGGCTACACCTTC.

This CDR3 is CASSSGILGANVLTF. In DNA form, the CDR3 reads TGTGCCAGCTCATCAGGGATTTTGGGGGCCAACGTCCTGACTTTC. The rearrangement links TRBV18 to TRBJ2-6, with a possible D match to TRBD1 (5 bases). Between the trimmed V and J ends, which lost 5 bases and 4 bases, there was a span of 12 bases. The germline V gene encodes CDR1 KGHSH and CDR2 LQKENI. This CDR3 has 15 amino acids. Looking up the rest from reference TRBV18 and TRBJ2-6 gives the full variable domain: NAGVMQNPRHLVRRRGQEARLRCSPMKGHSHVYWYRQLPEEGLKFMVYLQKENIIDESGMPKERFSAEFPKEGPSILRIQQVVRGDSAAYFCASSSGILGANVLTFGAGSRLTVL.

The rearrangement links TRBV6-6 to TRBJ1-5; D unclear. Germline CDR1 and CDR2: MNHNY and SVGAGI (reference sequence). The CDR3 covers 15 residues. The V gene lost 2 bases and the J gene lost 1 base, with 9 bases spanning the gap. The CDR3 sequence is CASSYQVGSNQPQHF. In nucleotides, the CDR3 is TGTGCCAGCAGTTACCAGGTAGGAAGCAATCAGCCCCAGCATTTT.

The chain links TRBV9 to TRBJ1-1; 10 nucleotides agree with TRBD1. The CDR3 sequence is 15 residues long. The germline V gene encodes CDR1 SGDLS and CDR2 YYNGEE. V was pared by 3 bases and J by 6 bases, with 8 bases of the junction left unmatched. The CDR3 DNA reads TGTGCCAGCAGCGCCCAGACAGGGGGCAGGGCTGAAGCTTTCTTT. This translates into CASSAQTGGRAEAFF. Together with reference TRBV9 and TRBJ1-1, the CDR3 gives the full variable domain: DSGVTQTPKHLITATGQRVTLRCSPRSGDLSVYWYQQSLDQGLQFLIQYYNGEERAKGNILERFSAQQFPDLHSELNLSSLELGDSALYFCASSAQTGGRAEAFFGQGTRLTVV.

The CDR3 sequence: CASSVSGTGTDTQYF. In DNA, the CDR3 is TGTGCCAGCAGCGTCTCCGGGACAGGCACAGATACGCAGTATTTT. This rearrangement joins TRBV9 to TRBJ2-3; 7 positions agree with TRBD1. CDR3 length: 15 residues. Germline CDR1 SGDLS, CDR2 YYNGEE. V was clipped by 2 bases and J by 1 base; unmatched bases: 4.

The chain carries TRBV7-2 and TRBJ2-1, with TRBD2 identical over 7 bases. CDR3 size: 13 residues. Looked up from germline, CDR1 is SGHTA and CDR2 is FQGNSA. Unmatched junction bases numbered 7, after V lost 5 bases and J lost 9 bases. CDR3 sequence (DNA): TGTGCCAGCAGCCGGGGGGACCTGGGTGAGCAGTTCTTC. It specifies CASSRGDLGEQFF.

CDR3 region: CASSPGTGVYVTQYF. The CDR3 coding sequence is TGTGCCAGTAGTCCCGGGACAGGGGTCTATGTGACCCAGTACTTC. This chain joins TRBV19 and TRBJ2-5, with 10 bases lining up with TRBD1. J gave up 7 bases and V 5 bases, and 10 bases lay outside the gene matches. CDR1 LNHDA and CDR2 SQIVND come from the germline V gene (reference sequence). This CDR3 spans 15 amino acids.

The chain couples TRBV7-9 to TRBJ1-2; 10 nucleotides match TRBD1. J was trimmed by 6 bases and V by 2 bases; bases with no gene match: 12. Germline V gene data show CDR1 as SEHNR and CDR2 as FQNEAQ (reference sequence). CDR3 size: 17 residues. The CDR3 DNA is TGTGCCAGCAGCTTATGGGATACGGGACAGGGGAGTGATGGCTACACCTTC. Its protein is CASSLWDTGQGSDGYTF.

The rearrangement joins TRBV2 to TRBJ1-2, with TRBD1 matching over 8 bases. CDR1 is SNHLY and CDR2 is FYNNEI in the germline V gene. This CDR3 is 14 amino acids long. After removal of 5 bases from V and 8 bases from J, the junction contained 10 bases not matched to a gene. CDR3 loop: CASSSGTGVGGYTF. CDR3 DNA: TGTGCCAGCAGTTCCGGGACAGGTGTTGGAGGCTACACCTTC.

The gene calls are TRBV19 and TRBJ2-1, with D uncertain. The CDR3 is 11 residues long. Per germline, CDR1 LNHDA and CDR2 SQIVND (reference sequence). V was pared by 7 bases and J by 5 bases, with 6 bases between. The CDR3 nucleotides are TGTGCCAGTAACAGAGACAATGAGCAGTTCTTC. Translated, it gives CASNRDNEQFF.

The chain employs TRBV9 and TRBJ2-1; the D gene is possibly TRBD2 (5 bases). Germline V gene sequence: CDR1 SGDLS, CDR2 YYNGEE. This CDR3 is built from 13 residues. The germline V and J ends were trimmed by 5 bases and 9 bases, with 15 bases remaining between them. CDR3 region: CASSAPGAGEQFF. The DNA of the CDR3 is TGTGCCAGCAGTGCCCCTGGTGCGGGTGAGCAGTTCTTC.

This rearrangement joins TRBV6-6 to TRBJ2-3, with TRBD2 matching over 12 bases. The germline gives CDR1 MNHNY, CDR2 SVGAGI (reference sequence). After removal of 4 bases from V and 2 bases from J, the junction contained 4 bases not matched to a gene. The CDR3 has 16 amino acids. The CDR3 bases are TGTGCCAGCAGTTTACTAGCGGGGGGTGTCACAGATACGCAGTATTTT. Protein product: CASSLLAGGVTDTQYF.

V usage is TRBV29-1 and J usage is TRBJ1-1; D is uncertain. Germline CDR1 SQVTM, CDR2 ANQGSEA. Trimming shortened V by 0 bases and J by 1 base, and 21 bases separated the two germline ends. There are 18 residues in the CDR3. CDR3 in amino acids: CSVEDGRRGVAQNTEAFF. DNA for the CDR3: TGCAGCGTTGAAGATGGGCGCCGGGGTGTAGCCCAGAACACTGAAGCTTTCTTT.